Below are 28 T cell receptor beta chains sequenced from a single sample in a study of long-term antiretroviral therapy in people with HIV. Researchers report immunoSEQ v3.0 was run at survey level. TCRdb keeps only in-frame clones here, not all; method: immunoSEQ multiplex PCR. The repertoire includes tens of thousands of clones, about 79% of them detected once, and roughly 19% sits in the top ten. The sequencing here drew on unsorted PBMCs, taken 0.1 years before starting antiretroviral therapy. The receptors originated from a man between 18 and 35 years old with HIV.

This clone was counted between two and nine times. The CDR3 loop is CASSGRDRGMGGYTF. DNA of the CDR3: TGTGCCAGCAGCGGCCGGGACAGGGGAATGGGTGGCTACACCTTC. The chain is built from TRBV2 and TRBJ1-2; 10 nucleotides line up with TRBD1. The CDR3 consists of 15 residues. Germline V gives CDR1 SNHLY, CDR2 FYNNEI. Unmatched junction bases numbered 11, after V lost 6 bases and J lost 7 bases.

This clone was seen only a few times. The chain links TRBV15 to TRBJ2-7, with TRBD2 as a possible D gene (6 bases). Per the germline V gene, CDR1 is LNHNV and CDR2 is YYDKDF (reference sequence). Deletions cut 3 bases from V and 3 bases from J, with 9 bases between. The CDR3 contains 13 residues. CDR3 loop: CATSSPGDYEQYF. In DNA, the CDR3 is TGTGCCACCAGCAGCCCGGGGGACTACGAGCAGTACTTC. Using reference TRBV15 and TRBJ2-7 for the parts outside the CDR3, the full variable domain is DAMVIQNPRYQVTQFGKPVTLSCSQTLNHNVMYWYQQKSSQAPKLLFHYYDKDFNNEADTPDNFQSRRPNTSFCFLDIRSPGLGDTAMYLCATSSPGDYEQYFGPGTRLTVT.

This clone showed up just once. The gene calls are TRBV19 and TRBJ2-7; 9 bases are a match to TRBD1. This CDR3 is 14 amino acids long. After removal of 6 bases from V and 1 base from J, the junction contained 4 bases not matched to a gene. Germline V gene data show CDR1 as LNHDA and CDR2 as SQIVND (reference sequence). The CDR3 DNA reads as TGTGCCAGTAGCCCCGGGACAGGGTCCTACGAGCAGTACTTC. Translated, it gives CASSPGTGSYEQYF.

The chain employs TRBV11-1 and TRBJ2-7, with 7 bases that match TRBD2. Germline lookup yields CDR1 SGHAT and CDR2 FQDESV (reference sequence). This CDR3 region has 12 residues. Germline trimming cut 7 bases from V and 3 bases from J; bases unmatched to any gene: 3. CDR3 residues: CASTGGGYEQYF. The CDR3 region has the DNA TGTGCCAGCACCGGCGGGGGCTACGAGCAGTACTTC.

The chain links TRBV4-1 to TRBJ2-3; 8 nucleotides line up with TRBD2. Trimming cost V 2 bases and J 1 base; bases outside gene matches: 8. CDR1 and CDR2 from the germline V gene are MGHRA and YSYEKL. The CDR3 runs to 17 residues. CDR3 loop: CASSQSLGSGGTDTQYF. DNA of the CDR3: TGCGCCAGCAGCCAATCCCTGGGTAGCGGGGGCACAGATACGCAGTATTTT.

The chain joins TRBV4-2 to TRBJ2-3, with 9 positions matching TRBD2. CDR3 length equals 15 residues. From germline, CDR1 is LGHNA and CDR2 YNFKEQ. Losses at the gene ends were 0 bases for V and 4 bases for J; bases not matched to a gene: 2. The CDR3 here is CASSQDRGGADTQYF. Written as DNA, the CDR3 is TGTGCCAGCAGCCAAGATCGCGGGGGGGCAGATACGCAGTATTTT.

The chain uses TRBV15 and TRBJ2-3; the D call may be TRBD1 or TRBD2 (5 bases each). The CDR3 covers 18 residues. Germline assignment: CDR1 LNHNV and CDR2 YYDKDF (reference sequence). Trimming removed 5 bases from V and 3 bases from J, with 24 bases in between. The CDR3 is CATSGRDHIGTLTDTQYF. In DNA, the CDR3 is TGTGCCACCAGCGGAAGAGATCATATCGGGACCTTAACAGATACGCAGTATTTT.

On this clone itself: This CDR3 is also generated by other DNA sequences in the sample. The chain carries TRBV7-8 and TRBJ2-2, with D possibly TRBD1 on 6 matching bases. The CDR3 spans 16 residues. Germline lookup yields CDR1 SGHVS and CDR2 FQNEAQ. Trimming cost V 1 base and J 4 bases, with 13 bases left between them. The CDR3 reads CASSLEGGRGTGELFF. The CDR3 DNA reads TGTGCCAGCAGCTTAGAAGGGGGTCGTGGCACCGGGGAGCTGTTTTTT.

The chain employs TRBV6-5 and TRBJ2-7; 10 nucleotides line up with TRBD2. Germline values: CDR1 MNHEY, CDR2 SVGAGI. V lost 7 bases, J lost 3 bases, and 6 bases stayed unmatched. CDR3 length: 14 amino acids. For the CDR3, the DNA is TGTGCCAGCACCAGGACTAGCGGTCTCTACGAGCAGTACTTC. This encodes CASTRTSGLYEQYF.

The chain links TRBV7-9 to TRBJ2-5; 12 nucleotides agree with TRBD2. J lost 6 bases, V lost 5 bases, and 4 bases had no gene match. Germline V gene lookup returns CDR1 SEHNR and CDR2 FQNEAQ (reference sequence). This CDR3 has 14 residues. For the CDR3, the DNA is TGTGCCAGCAGCCCTAGCGGGGGGGTAAAGACCCAGTACTTC. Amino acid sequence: CASSPSGGVKTQYF.

The CDR3 is CASSLHTVPYGYTF. CDR3 sequence (DNA): TGTGCCAGCAGCCTCCACACAGTACCCTATGGCTACACCTTC. The chain links TRBV7-2 to TRBJ1-2, with no clear D. V lost 5 bases and J 4 bases, leaving 14 bases between the germline ends. The CDR3 runs 14 residues. The V gene's germline CDR1 is SGHTA and CDR2 FQGNSA.

CDR3 bases: TGTGCCAGCAGCCCCCGGGACAGGGGAAATGAGCAGTTCTTC. Protein: CASSPRDRGNEQFF. The V gene is TRBV14, the J gene TRBJ2-1; 10 bases are a match to TRBD1. The J segment lost 7 bases and the V segment lost 4 bases, leaving 4 bases of the junction unmatched. Germline V gives CDR1 SGHDN, CDR2 FVKESK. The CDR3 has 14 residues.

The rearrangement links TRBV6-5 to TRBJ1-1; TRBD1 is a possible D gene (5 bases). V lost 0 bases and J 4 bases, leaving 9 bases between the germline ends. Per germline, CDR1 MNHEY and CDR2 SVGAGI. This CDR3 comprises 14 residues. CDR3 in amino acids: CASSYSGGSTEAFF. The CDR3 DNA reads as TGTGCCAGCAGTTACTCGGGGGGATCCACTGAAGCTTTCTTT.

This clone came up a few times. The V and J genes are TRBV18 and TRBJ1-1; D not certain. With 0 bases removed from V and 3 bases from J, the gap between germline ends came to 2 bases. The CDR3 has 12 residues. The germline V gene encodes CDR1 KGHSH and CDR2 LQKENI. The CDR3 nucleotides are TGTGCCAGCTCACCACCCTACACTGAAGCTTTCTTT. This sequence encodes CASSPPYTEAFF.

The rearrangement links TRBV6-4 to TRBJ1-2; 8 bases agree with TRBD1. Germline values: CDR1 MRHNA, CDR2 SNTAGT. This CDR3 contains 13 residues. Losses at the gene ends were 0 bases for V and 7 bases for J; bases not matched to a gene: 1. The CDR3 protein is CASSDSTGGGYTF. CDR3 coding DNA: TGTGCCAGCAGTGACTCCACAGGGGGTGGCTACACCTTC.

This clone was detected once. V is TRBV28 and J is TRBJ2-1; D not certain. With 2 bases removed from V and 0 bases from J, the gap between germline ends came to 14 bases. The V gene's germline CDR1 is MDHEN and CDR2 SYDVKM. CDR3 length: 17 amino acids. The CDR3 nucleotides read TGTGCCAGCAGTTTACGTCGGCTACTCCACTCCTACAATGAGCAGTTCTTC. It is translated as CASSLRRLLHSYNEQFF. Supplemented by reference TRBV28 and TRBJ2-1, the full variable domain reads DVKVTQSSRYLVKRTGEKVFLECVQDMDHENMFWYRQDPGLGLRLIYFSYDVKMKEKGDIPEGYSVSREKKERFSLILESASTNQTSMYLCASSLRRLLHSYNEQFFGPGTRLTVL.

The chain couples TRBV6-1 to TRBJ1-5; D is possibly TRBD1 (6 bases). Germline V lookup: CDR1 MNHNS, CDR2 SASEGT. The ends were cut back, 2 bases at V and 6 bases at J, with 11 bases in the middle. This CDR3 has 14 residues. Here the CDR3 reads CASSERGASQPQHF. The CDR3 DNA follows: TGTGCCAGCAGTGAACGGGGGGCAAGTCAGCCCCAGCATTTT.

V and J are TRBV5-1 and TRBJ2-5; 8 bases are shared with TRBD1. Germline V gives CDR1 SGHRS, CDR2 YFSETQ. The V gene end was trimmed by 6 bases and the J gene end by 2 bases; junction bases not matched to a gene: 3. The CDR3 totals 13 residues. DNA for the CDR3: TGCGCCAGCACCAGGGGGCAACAAGAGACCCAGTACTTC. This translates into CASTRGQQETQYF. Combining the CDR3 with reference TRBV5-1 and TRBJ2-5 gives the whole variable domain KAGVTQTPRYLIKTRGQQVTLSCSPISGHRSVSWYQQTPGQGLQFLFEYFSETQRNKGNFPGRFSGRQFSNSRSEMNVSTLELGDSALYLCASTRGQQETQYFGPGTRLLVL.

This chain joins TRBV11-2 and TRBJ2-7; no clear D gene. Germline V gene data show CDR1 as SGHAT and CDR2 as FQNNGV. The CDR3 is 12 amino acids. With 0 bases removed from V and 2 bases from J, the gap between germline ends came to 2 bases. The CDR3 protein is CASSLDPYEQYF. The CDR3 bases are TGTGCCAGCAGCTTAGATCCCTACGAGCAGTACTTC. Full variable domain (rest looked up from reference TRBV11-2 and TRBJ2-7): EAGVAQSPRYKIIEKRQSVAFWCNPISGHATLYWYQQILGQGPKLLIQFQNNGVVDDSQLPKDRFSAERLKGVDSTLKIQPAKLEDSAVYLCASSLDPYEQYFGPGTRLTVT.

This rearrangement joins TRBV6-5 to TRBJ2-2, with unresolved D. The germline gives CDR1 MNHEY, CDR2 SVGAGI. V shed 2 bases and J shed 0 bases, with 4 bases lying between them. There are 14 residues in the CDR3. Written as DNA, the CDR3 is TGTGCCAGCAGTTACGGAGCGAACACCGGGGAGCTGTTTTTT. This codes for CASSYGANTGELFF.

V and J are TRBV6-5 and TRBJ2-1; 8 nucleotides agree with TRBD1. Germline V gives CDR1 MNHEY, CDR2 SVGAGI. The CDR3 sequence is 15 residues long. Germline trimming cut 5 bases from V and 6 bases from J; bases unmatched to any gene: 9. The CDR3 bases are TGTGCCAGCAGTACCAGAGACAGGGGCTTCAATGAGCAGTTCTTC. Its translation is CASSTRDRGFNEQFF.

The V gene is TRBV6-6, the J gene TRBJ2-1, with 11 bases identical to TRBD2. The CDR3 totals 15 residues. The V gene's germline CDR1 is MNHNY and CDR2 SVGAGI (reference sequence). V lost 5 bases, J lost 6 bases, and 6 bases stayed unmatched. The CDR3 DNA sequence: TGTGCCAGCAGTGGAACCGGGACTAGCGGCAATGAGCAGTTCTTC. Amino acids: CASSGTGTSGNEQFF.

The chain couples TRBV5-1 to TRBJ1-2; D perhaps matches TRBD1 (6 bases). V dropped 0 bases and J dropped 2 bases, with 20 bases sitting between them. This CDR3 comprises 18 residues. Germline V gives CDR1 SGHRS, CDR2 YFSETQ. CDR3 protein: CASSLAVGALGPNYGYTF. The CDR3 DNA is TGCGCCAGCAGCTTGGCCGTGGGGGCTTTGGGTCCCAACTATGGCTACACCTTC.

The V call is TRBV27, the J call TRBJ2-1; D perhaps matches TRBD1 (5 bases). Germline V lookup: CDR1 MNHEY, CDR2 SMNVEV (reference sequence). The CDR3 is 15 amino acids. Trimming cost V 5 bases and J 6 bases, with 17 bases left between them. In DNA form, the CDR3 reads TGTGCCAGCAGTGACCGTTGGGGCGTGGGCAATGAGCAGTTCTTC. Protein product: CASSDRWGVGNEQFF.

Here the CDR3 DNA reads TGTGCCAGCAGCTCAAGGACTAGCGCGACTCAAGAGACCCAGTACTTC. This codes for CASSSRTSATQETQYF. The chain has TRBV11-2 and TRBJ2-5; 9 nucleotides agree with TRBD2. After removal of 4 bases from V and 2 bases from J, the junction contained 8 bases not matched to a gene. This CDR3 contains 16 residues. Per the germline V gene, CDR1 is SGHAT and CDR2 is FQNNGV.

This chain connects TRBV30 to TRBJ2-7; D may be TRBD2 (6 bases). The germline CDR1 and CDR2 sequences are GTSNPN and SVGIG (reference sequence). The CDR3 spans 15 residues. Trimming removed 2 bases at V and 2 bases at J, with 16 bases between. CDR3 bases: TGTGCCTGGAGTTCGGCAGGGACTTCCCCCTACGAGCAGTACTTC. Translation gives CAWSSAGTSPYEQYF.

The CDR3 bases are TGTGCCTGGAGCCCCCGGGGGAATGAGCAGTTCTTC. It specifies CAWSPRGNEQFF. The V and J genes are TRBV30 and TRBJ2-1; D perhaps matches TRBD2 (6 bases). V lost 3 bases to trimming and J lost 7 bases, with 10 bases between them. CDR3 length: 12 residues. Germline V gives CDR1 GTSNPN, CDR2 SVGIG (reference sequence). The whole variable domain, remainder taken from reference TRBV30 and TRBJ2-1, is SQTIHQWPATLVQPVGSPLSLECTVEGTSNPNLYWYRQAAGRGLQLLFYSVGIGQISSEVPQNLSASRPQDRQFILSSKKLLLSDSGFYLCAWSPRGNEQFFGPGTRLTVL.

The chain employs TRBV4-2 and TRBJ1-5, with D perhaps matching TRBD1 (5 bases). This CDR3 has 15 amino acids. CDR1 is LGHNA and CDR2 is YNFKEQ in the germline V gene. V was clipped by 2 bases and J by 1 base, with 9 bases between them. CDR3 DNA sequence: TGTGCCAGCAGCCAATACCAGGGAAGCAATCAGCCCCAGCATTTT. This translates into CASSQYQGSNQPQHF.